Listed below are T cell receptor beta chains from one sample, sequenced in a study of identical twins. TCRdb re-analysed the 5' RACE reads in MiXCR, keeping a single row per CDR3 protein. The table lists about 240,000 distinct CDR3 sequences, 8% to 11% of them singletons. Input material: memory T cells sorted from blood. The receptors originated from a man over 45 in good health. Both conserved end residues are part of each CDR3. Fields, in order: V gene, J gene, clone size, D gene, CDR3 DNA, CDR3 protein. D genes are given only for firm matches. For some rows the clone size is stated as once, few or many, or as a class when expanded; others skip it.

TRBV20-1,TRBJ2-3,NA,TRBD2,TGCAGTGCTCCTAGCGGATACACAGATACGCAGTATTTT,CSAPSGYTDTQYF
TRBV7-9,TRBJ1-2,NA,NA,TGTGCCAGCAGCTTAGATCGGGGGGCGCTTTATGGCTACACCTTC,CASSLDRGALYGYTF
TRBV6-5,TRBJ2-1,many,NA,TGTGCCAGCAGTTCCCAGTACAGGAATGAGCAGTTCTTC,CASSSQYRNEQFF
TRBV20-1,TRBJ2-7,few,TRBD1,TGCAGTGCTAGCCCGGGACAGGGAAGCCTGGACGAGCAGTACTTC,CSASPGQGSLDEQYF
TRBV28,TRBJ2-1,NA,NA,TGTGCCAGCAGTCCGCGGTCCCTGATGCGATGGGAGCAGTTCTTC,CASSPRSLMRWEQFF
TRBV5-1,TRBJ2-2,few,TRBD2,TGCGCCAGCAGCGCCATGGGACTAGGCGACACCGGGGAGCTGTTTTTT,CASSAMGLGDTGELFF
TRBV28,TRBJ2-2,many,TRBD1,TGTGCCAGCAGAGGGACAGGGGGGTCCGGGGAGCTGTTTTTT,CASRGTGGSGELFF
TRBV19,TRBJ2-1,few,TRBD1,TGTGCCAGTAGTTCCGGCGGACAGGGATACAATGAGCAGTTCTTC,CASSSGGQGYNEQFF
TRBV7-2,TRBJ1-5,many,NA,TGTGCCAGCAGCTTAGCGAGACCGGGGAGCAATCAGCCCCAGCATTTT,CASSLARPGSNQPQHF
TRBV18,TRBJ2-5,few,NA,TGTGCCAGCTCACCCCTGAACCCGAGGGGGGAGACCCAGTACTTC,CASSPLNPRGETQYF
TRBV4-3,TRBJ1-4,many,TRBD1,TGCGCCAGCAGCCAACCCATCGACAGGGGCGAGAGGAACGAAAAACTGTTTTTT,CASSQPIDRGERNEKLFF
TRBV5-8,TRBJ2-1,many,TRBD2,TGTGCCAGCAGCTCGCCCGGGACTAGCGGATACAATGAGCAGTTCTTC,CASSSPGTSGYNEQFF
TRBV12-3/TRBV12-4,TRBJ2-5,many,NA,TGTGCCAGCAGCCCCGCATGGAGGGGGGAGACCCAGTACTTC,CASSPAWRGETQYF
TRBV28,TRBJ1-1,many,TRBD1,TGTGCCAGCAGGTCGGGACAGGGGTGGACTGAAGCTTTCTTT,CASRSGQGWTEAFF
TRBV5-1,TRBJ2-1,NA,TRBD2,TGCGCCAGCAGCTTCAGGCTAGCGGGAGGGACACCTAATGAGCAGTTCTTC,CASSFRLAGGTPNEQFF
TRBV19,TRBJ1-1,few,NA,TGTGCCAGCCTTGATCCGGGAAGGGGCACTGAAGCTTTCTTT,CASLDPGRGTEAFF
TRBV28,TRBJ2-2,NA,TRBD2,TGTGCCAGCAGGCCGGGACTAGCGGGATCCGGGGAGCTGTTTTTT,CASRPGLAGSGELFF
TRBV5-1,TRBJ2-6,NA,NA,TGCGCCAGCAGCTGGCGGGTGTCCTCCTCTGGGGCCAACGTCCTGACTTTC,CASSWRVSSSGANVLTF
TRBV15,TRBJ2-5,NA,TRBD1,TGTGCCACGGGACAGGGGGCAAATCGGGAGACCCAGTACTTC,CATGQGANRETQYF
TRBV25-1,TRBJ2-1,few,TRBD1,TGTGCCAGCAGTAAATTGGGGGACAGGGGAAGCAATGAGCAGTTCTTC,CASSKLGDRGSNEQFF
TRBV7-3,TRBJ2-3,few,NA,TGTGCCAGCAGCTTTACAGGCACAGATACGCAGTATTTT,CASSFTGTDTQYF
TRBV5-1,TRBJ1-6,NA,NA,TGCGCCAGCAGCTTGGAGCCACTAAGTAGGAATTCACCCCTCCACTTT,CASSLEPLSRNSPLHF